A selection of T cell receptor beta chains follows, all from one sample in a study of CD8+ T cells in alopecia areata. Clones were sequenced by immunoSEQ multiplex PCR, and TCRdb holds only the in-frame ones, with some missing. Among about 140,000 clones, 51% were seen once, and the ten largest hold 0.95% to 1%. This sample comprised CD4+ T cells sorted from blood, obtained at week 0. These receptors were obtained from a human donor with alopecia areata. Each CDR3 is given with its conserved first and last residue. Fields, in order: clone size, V gene, D gene, J gene, CDR3 protein, CDR3 DNA. D genes are given only for firm matches. Rows give clone size only sometimes, using once, few, many, or a class for an expanded clone.

.	TRBV28	.	TRBJ2-7	CASRDWGSTYEQYF	TGTGCCAGCAGGGACTGGGGGTCAACCTACGAGCAGTACTTC
.	TRBV29-1	TRBD1	TRBJ2-4	CSVGQGRSKNIQYF	TGCAGCGTTGGACAGGGAAGGTCCAAAAACATTCAGTACTTC
.	TRBV29-1	.	TRBJ1-2	CSVRTVGYTF	TGCAGCGTTCGGACGGTTGGCTACACCTTC
few	TRBV20-1	.	TRBJ2-3	CSAATVDTQYF	TGCAGTGCTGCGACAGTGGATACGCAGTATTTT
.	TRBV27	.	TRBJ1-1	CASSGLGSGDTEAFF	TGTGCCAGCAGTGGACTGGGTTCAGGGGACACTGAAGCTTTCTTT
once	TRBV5-1	.	TRBJ2-5	CASSFKETQYF	TGCGCCAGCAGCTTTAAAGAGACCCAGTACTTC
few	TRBV29-1	.	TRBJ2-1	CSVGYTAYNEQFF	TGCAGCGTCGGTTATACAGCTTACAATGAGCAGTTCTTC
.	TRBV30	.	TRBJ2-3	CAWSDRPGDTQYF	TGTGCCTGGAGCGACCGACCGGGAGATACGCAGTATTTT
.	TRBV30	TRBD1	TRBJ2-2	CAWDRGAGELFF	TGTGCCTGGGACAGGGGAGCCGGGGAGCTGTTTTTT
.	TRBV2	.	TRBJ2-1	CASRSRGEQFF	TGTGCCAGCCGATCAAGAGGTGAGCAGTTCTTC
few	TRBV23-1	.	TRBJ1-5	CATRPQGQPQHF	TGCGCCACCCGGCCCCAGGGGCAGCCCCAGCATTTT
.	TRBV5-4	.	TRBJ1-2	CASSLDILDYGYTF	TGTGCCAGCAGCTTGGACATTCTCGACTATGGCTACACCTTC
.	TRBV29-1	.	TRBJ2-3	CSVDTSNTDTQYF	TGCAGCGTTGATACTAGTAATACAGATACGCAGTATTTT
.	TRBV25-1	TRBD2	TRBJ2-1	CASSAETYGGVF	TGTGCCAGCAGTGCAGAAACATACGGGGGGGTCTTC
.	TRBV20-1	.	TRBJ1-2	CSALRRGGYTF	TGCAGTGCTCTACGGCGTGGTGGCTACACCTTC
.	TRBV9	.	TRBJ1-1	CASTERWSDTEAFF	TGTGCCAGCACCGAGCGGTGGTCGGACACTGAAGCTTTCTTT
once	TRBV29-1	.	TRBJ2-3	CSVLGRRAQNTQYF	TGCAGCGTCCTTGGCCGGAGGGCCCAAAATACGCAGTATTTT
few	TRBV29-1	TRBD1	TRBJ2-7	CSSGTGLGEQYF	TGCAGCTCCGGGACAGGGTTGGGTGAGCAGTACTTC
.	TRBV29-1	TRBD2	TRBJ2-5	CSVDTLAGVGTQYF	TGCAGCGTGGACACGTTAGCGGGCGTCGGGACCCAGTACTTC
.	TRBV29-1	TRBD2	TRBJ2-3	CSVEETSGNADTQYF	TGCAGCGTTGAAGAAACTAGCGGGAATGCAGATACGCAGTATTTT
.	TRBV29-1	TRBD1	TRBJ2-4	CSASGTAINIQYF	TGCAGCGCTTCCGGGACAGCCATAAACATTCAGTACTTC
.	TRBV15	.	TRBJ2-3	CATSIGGDVDTQYF	TGTGCCACCAGCATAGGAGGGGATGTAGATACGCAGTATTTT
.	TRBV30	TRBD1	TRBJ1-4	CAWSHRTGRGEKLFF	TGTGCCTGGAGTCACCGGACAGGCAGGGGTGAAAAACTGTTTTTT
.	TRBV7-3	TRBD1	TRBJ2-5	CASSPRRDSQETQYF	TGTGCCAGCAGCCCACGCCGGGACAGTCAAGAGACCCAGTACTTC
.	TRBV5-1	.	TRBJ2-5	CASREQETQYF	TGCGCCAGCAGAGAACAAGAGACCCAGTACTTC
.	TRBV30	TRBD1	TRBJ1-1	CAWDRQGEGTEAFF	TGTGCCTGGGACAGACAGGGAGAGGGCACTGAAGCTTTCTTT
.	TRBV29-1	.	TRBJ1-4	CSVVAAEKLFF	TGCAGCGTTGTGGCGGCAGAAAAACTGTTTTTT
.	TRBV5-1	.	TRBJ2-7	CASSLASAEGYEQYF	TGCGCCAGCAGCTTGGCGTCCGCAGAAGGCTACGAGCAGTACTTC
.	TRBV30	.	TRBJ2-3	CAWRPYWEDTQYF	TGTGCCTGGAGGCCATATTGGGAAGATACGCAGTATTTT
few	TRBV5-1	TRBD2	TRBJ2-3	CASRPIAGTTDTQYF	TGCGCCAGCAGGCCCATAGCGGGAACCACAGATACGCAGTATTTT
few	TRBV11-2	.	TRBJ1-1	CASSEGMNTEAFF	TGTGCCAGCAGCGAGGGGATGAACACTGAAGCTTTCTTT
.	TRBV30	TRBD1	TRBJ2-6	CAWSVRTGNSGANVLTF	TGTGCCTGGAGTGTAAGGACAGGGAACTCTGGGGCCAACGTCCTGACTTTC
.	TRBV9	.	TRBJ2-7	CASSANSGPLAREQYF	TGTGCCAGCAGCGCCAACTCCGGCCCCCTGGCCCGCGAGCAGTACTTC
.	TRBV9	.	TRBJ2-1	CASSADPGVFNEQFF	TGTGCCAGCAGCGCCGACCCAGGGGTTTTCAATGAGCAGTTCTTC
.	TRBV30	.	TRBJ2-6	CAHRAPGANVLTF	TGTGCCCACAGGGCCCCTGGGGCCAACGTCCTGACTTTC